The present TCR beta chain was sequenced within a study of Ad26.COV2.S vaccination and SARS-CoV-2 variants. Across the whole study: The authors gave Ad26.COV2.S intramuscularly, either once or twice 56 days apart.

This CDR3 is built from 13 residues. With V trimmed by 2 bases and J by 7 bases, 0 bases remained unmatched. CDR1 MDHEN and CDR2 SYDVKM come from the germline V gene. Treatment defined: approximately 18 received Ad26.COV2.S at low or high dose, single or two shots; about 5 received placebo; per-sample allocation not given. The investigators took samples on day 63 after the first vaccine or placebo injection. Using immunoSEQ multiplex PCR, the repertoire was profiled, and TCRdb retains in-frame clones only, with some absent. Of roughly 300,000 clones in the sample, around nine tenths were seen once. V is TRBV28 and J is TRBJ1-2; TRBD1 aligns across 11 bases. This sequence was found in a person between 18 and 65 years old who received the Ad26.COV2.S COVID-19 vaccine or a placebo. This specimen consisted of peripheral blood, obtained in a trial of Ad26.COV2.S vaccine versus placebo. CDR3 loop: CASSLGQGAGYTF. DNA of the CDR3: TGTGCCAGCAGTTTAGGACAGGGGGCTGGCTACACCTTC.